A selection of T cell receptor beta chains follows, all from one sample in a study of blood T cell repertoires in COVID-19. Method: immunoSEQ multiplex PCR; TCRdb's copy keeps in-frame clones and lacks some. The data show tens of thousands of clones, with about 82% seen just once and approximately 20% held by the top ten. Sequenced: peripheral blood. The receptors were gathered from a human donor in a cohort sampled during active COVID-19. The CDR3 runs from the conserved cysteine through the conserved F or W. Fields, in order: clone size, V gene, D gene, J gene, CDR3 DNA, CDR3 protein. The D gene is left open where the match is weak. Part of the rows lack a size; the others show once, few, many or a class for expanded clones.

>.|TRBV7-2|TRBD2|TRBJ2-1
TGTGCCAGCAGCACAAGCGGGGGGGATTTCAATGAGCAGTTCTTC
CASSTSGGDFNEQFF
>.|TRBV5-6|.|TRBJ1-2
TGTGCCAGCAGCCTTGGGCGGGGCTATGGCTACACCTTC
CASSLGRGYGYTF
>few|TRBV3-1/TRBV3-2|.|TRBJ1-2
TGTGCCAGCAGCCCCTCCCGGGGGGGTTGGGGCTACACCTTC
CASSPSRGGWGYTF
>.|TRBV5-5|.|TRBJ2-5
TGTGCCAGCAGCTTGGATCCGGGTGAAGGACAAGAGACCCAGTACTTC
CASSLDPGEGQETQYF
>few|TRBV7-9|.|TRBJ1-5
TGTGCCAGCAGCTCGACAGTTAGCAATCAGCCCCAGCATTTT
CASSSTVSNQPQHF
>.|TRBV10-3|.|TRBJ1-2
TGTGCCATCAGTGCTTTGGCGGGGTCCTATGGCTACACCTTC
CAISALAGSYGYTF
>.|TRBV7-8|.|TRBJ2-7
TGTGCCAGCAGCGGCAGGGTTTCCTACGAGCAGTACTTC
CASSGRVSYEQYF
>.|TRBV5-4|TRBD1|TRBJ2-5
TGTGCCAGCAGATGGGACAGGTGGGAAGAGACCCAGTACTTC
CASRWDRWEETQYF
>.|TRBV9|TRBD2|TRBJ2-1
TGTGCCAGCAGCCTCCCGCGGGGGGACTACTACAATGAGCAGTTCTTC
CASSLPRGDYYNEQFF
>.|TRBV19|TRBD1|TRBJ2-5
TGTGCCAGTAGTCCCCAGACAGGGGGAAGGGAGACCCAGTACTTC
CASSPQTGGRETQYF
>.|TRBV3-1/TRBV3-2|TRBD2|TRBJ2-1
TGTGCCAGCAGCCACCTGGGACGGGGGGGCCCTGAGCAGTTCTTC
CASSHLGRGGPEQFF
>.|TRBV19|.|TRBJ1-3
TGTGCCAGTACCCGAGGGGGGGCTGGAAACACCATATATTTT
CASTRGGAGNTIYF
>.|TRBV11-3|TRBD1|TRBJ1-1
TGTGCCAGCAGCTCCGGACAGGGGAGGAACACTGAAGCTTTCTTT
CASSSGQGRNTEAFF
>.|TRBV28|.|TRBJ2-7
TGTGCCAGCAGCCTAAGCTCCTACGAGCAGTACTTC
CASSLSSYEQYF
>.|TRBV11-3|TRBD1|TRBJ2-5
TGTGCCAGCAGCTTAGAGTCCGGACAGGGCCAAGAGACCCAGTACTTC
CASSLESGQGQETQYF
>.|TRBV29-1|TRBD2|TRBJ2-1
TGCAGCGTTTTGAGCGGGGGTGTCATGAATGAGCAGTTCTTC
CSVLSGGVMNEQFF